The 18 T cell receptor beta chains listed next were all sequenced from one sample in a study of chemoradiotherapy in HPV16-positive cancers. Libraries were prepared by immunoSEQ multiplex PCR; TCRdb keeps only in-frame clonotypes and omits some of them. Among roughly 70,000 clones, around nine tenths were seen once, and the ten largest hold 4.2%. The sample was blood, taken from a patient who underwent chemoradiotherapy. The source of these receptors is a human donor with HPV-associated anogenital cancer.

The chain employs TRBV14 and TRBJ1-1; D might be TRBD1 (6 bases). CDR1 SGHDN and CDR2 FVKESK come from the germline V gene. The length of the CDR3 is 16 residues. Trimming removed 3 bases from V and 7 bases from J, with 21 bases in between. DNA for the CDR3: TGTGCCAGCAGCCACATCGGGGGCGGCCGGAGGAGTGAAGCTTTCTTT. It is translated as CASSHIGGGRRSEAFF.

This sequence joins TRBV6-1 and TRBJ1-5, with unresolved D. Germline V lookup: CDR1 MNHNS, CDR2 SASEGT. This CDR3 contains 15 residues. V shed 3 bases and J shed 4 bases, with 13 bases lying between them. CDR3 amino acids: CASSEGLGRNQPQHF. CDR3 coding DNA: TGTGCCAGCAGTGAGGGTCTGGGGAGAAATCAGCCCCAGCATTTT.

This clone was seen only once. CDR3 sequence reads: CAGSRSGGAYEQYF. In DNA, the CDR3 is TGTGCCGGTTCCAGGTCCGGGGGCGCCTACGAGCAGTACTTC. The chain employs TRBV28 and TRBJ2-7; either TRBD1 or TRBD2 may fit D (6 bases each). With 11 bases removed from V and 2 bases from J, the gap between germline ends came to 19 bases. Germline-derived CDR1 and CDR2 are MDHEN and SYDVKM. The CDR3 sequence is 14 residues long.

The V call is TRBV6-1, the J call TRBJ2-7; TRBD2 matches 8 bases. Germline V gene sequence: CDR1 MNHNS, CDR2 SASEGT. Trimming removed 4 bases from V and 2 bases from J; junction bases left unmatched: 1. The CDR3 contains 13 residues. In nucleotides, the CDR3 is TGTGCCAGCAGTGTGGGACTAGCCTACGAGCAGTACTTC. Translating it yields CASSVGLAYEQYF.

This CDR3 reads CASNPSAGGVYGYTF. The CDR3 DNA reads TGTGCCAGCAACCCTTCGGCAGGGGGCGTCTATGGCTACACCTTC. The rearrangement uses TRBV28 and TRBJ1-2; TRBD1 matches at 8 bases. V was pared by 7 bases and J by 4 bases, with 11 bases of the junction left unmatched. Germline V gene data show CDR1 as MDHEN and CDR2 as SYDVKM. This CDR3 spans 15 amino acids.

The V gene is TRBV5-5, the J gene TRBJ1-2; D may be TRBD1 (6 bases). CDR3 length equals 14 residues. Germline CDR1 and CDR2: SGHKS and YYEKEE (reference sequence). The germline V and J ends were trimmed by 1 base and 4 bases, with 11 bases remaining between them. This CDR3 reads CASSLPGEVYGYTF. CDR3 nucleotides: TGTGCCAGCAGCTTGCCAGGGGAGGTCTATGGCTACACCTTC.

The chain couples TRBV10-3 to TRBJ2-1, with 11 bases that match TRBD2. This CDR3 has 20 amino acids. V lost 6 bases to trimming and J lost 8 bases; unmatched junction nucleotides: 24. CDR1 is ENHRY and CDR2 is SYGVKD in the germline V gene. The DNA for the CDR3 is TGTGCCATCAGAAAAGAACCACTTGGTAGCGGGAGGGCCAGTTTGGATGAGCAGTTCTTC. Its protein product is CAIRKEPLGSGRASLDEQFF.

The chain links TRBV5-1 to TRBJ2-7; no clear D gene. The germline V and J ends were trimmed by 0 bases and 4 bases, with 11 bases remaining between them. Germline-derived CDR1 and CDR2 are SGHRS and YFSETQ. The length of the CDR3 is 14 residues. CDR3: CASSLAAEGYEQYF. The CDR3 DNA reads as TGCGCCAGCAGCTTGGCCGCGGAAGGGTACGAGCAGTACTTC. The full variable domain, its missing parts supplied by reference TRBV5-1 and TRBJ2-7, is KAGVTQTPRYLIKTRGQQVTLSCSPISGHRSVSWYQQTPGQGLQFLFEYFSETQRNKGNFPGRFSGRQFSNSRSEMNVSTLELGDSALYLCASSLAAEGYEQYFGPGTRLTVT.

The chain couples TRBV10-3 to TRBJ1-1, with unresolved D. Trimming shortened V by 6 bases and J by 1 base, and 12 bases separated the two germline ends. There are 14 residues in the CDR3. CDR1 and CDR2 (germline): ENHRY, SYGVKD. The CDR3 region is CAIRVQSSNTEAFF. In nucleotides, the CDR3 is TGTGCCATCAGGGTCCAATCGTCGAACACTGAAGCTTTCTTT.

The V gene is TRBV10-3, the J gene TRBJ2-2; 10 bases match TRBD1. The trim removed 0 bases at V and 8 bases at J, leaving 3 bases unmatched. Germline assignment: CDR1 ENHRY and CDR2 SYGVKD. This CDR3 contains 15 residues. DNA for the CDR3: TGTGCCATCAGTGAGTCTCGGGACAGGGGAGGGGAGCTGTTTTTT. Its translation: CAISESRDRGGELFF.

The rearrangement uses TRBV28 and TRBJ2-3; no definite D call. The CDR3 spans 12 residues. The germline V gene has CDR1 MDHEN and CDR2 SYDVKM. V was pared by 4 bases and J by 2 bases, with 4 bases between. The CDR3, as DNA: TGTGCCAGCAGTTCGACCACAGATACGCAGTATTTT. This translates into CASSSTTDTQYF.

The V gene is TRBV7-9, the J gene TRBJ2-7; TRBD1 or TRBD2 may be the D gene (5 bases each). The CDR3 has 14 residues. CDR1 is SEHNR and CDR2 is FQNEAQ in the germline V gene (reference sequence). The V and J ends lost 4 bases and 4 bases respectively, with 14 bases between them. CDR3 loop: CASSSPGPKYEQYF. The CDR3 DNA reads as TGTGCCAGCAGCTCGCCGGGACCGAAATACGAGCAGTACTTC. Using reference TRBV7-9 and TRBJ2-7 for the parts outside the CDR3, the full variable domain is DTGVSQNPRHKITKRGQNVTFRCDPISEHNRLYWYRQTLGQGPEFLTYFQNEAQLEKSRLLSDRFSAERPKGSFSTLEIQRTEQGDSAMYLCASSSPGPKYEQYFGPGTRLTVT.

The rearrangement links TRBV28 to TRBJ2-2; TRBD2 is a possible D gene (6 bases). Trimming left V 3 bases short and J 6 bases short, with 11 bases between. This CDR3 has 14 amino acids. Germline values: CDR1 MDHEN, CDR2 SYDVKM. Here the CDR3 reads CASSLGLSAGELFF. In DNA form, the CDR3 reads TGTGCCAGCAGTTTGGGACTTTCGGCCGGGGAGCTGTTTTTT. Supplemented by reference TRBV28 and TRBJ2-2, the full variable domain reads DVKVTQSSRYLVKRTGEKVFLECVQDMDHENMFWYRQDPGLGLRLIYFSYDVKMKEKGDIPEGYSVSREKKERFSLILESASTNQTSMYLCASSLGLSAGELFFGEGSRLTVL.

The V gene is TRBV6-6, the J gene TRBJ1-2; unclear D gene. The V end lost 6 bases, the J end lost 4 bases, and 15 bases lay between the germline ends. The CDR3 sequence is 14 residues long. Germline-derived CDR1 and CDR2 are MNHNY and SVGAGI (reference sequence). The CDR3 loop reads CASRAGHLGYGYTF. CDR3 DNA sequence: TGTGCCAGCAGGGCAGGCCATTTGGGCTATGGCTACACCTTC.

V usage is TRBV10-3 and J usage is TRBJ2-1, with unresolved D. The CDR3 is 13 residues long. Germline-derived CDR1 and CDR2 are ENHRY and SYGVKD. The V end was cut by 3 bases, the J end by 8 bases, with 11 bases between. The CDR3 bases are TGTGCCATCAGTGAAATGGTAGGCGATGAGCAGTTCTTC. The encoded protein is CAISEMVGDEQFF.

This chain links TRBV15 with TRBJ1-4, with D unresolved. The CDR3 contains 13 residues. The germline V and J ends were trimmed by 8 bases and 1 base, with 8 bases remaining between them. Germline loops: CDR1 LNHNV, CDR2 YYDKDF (reference sequence). The CDR3 sequence is CATQEGTNEKLFF. CDR3 coding DNA: TGTGCCACCCAAGAAGGAACTAATGAAAAACTGTTTTTT.

The chain recombines TRBV7-2 with TRBJ2-3, with D uncertain. V was clipped by 1 base and J by 6 bases, with 8 bases between them. The CDR3 contains 13 residues. CDR1 and CDR2 from the germline V gene are SGHTA and FQGNSA. For the CDR3, the DNA is TGTGCCAGCAGCTTAGGAATTGGGGATACGCAGTATTTT. Residues: CASSLGIGDTQYF.

The rearrangement uses TRBV6-6 and TRBJ1-3; D is uncertain. V lost 6 bases and J 0 bases, leaving 9 bases between the germline ends. The germline V gene encodes CDR1 MNHNY and CDR2 SVGAGI (reference sequence). This CDR3 spans 14 amino acids. CDR3 in amino acids: CASRLIYSGNTIYF. CDR3 coding DNA: TGTGCCAGCAGGCTAATATACTCTGGAAACACCATATATTTT.